Listed here are 16 T cell receptor beta chains from one sample, sequenced in a study of cytomegalovirus exposure and HLA in healthy donors. The study ran its PCR with 60 Vbeta and 13 Jbeta primers. Profiling relied on immunoSEQ multiplex PCR, and the TCRdb table lists in-frame clones only, not all of them. The sample gives some 70,000 clones, roughly 77% of which show up once; around 7% is in the top ten. Source material: PBMCs. These receptors were taken from a human donor in good health.

The chain is built from TRBV9 and TRBJ2-1; 10 positions match TRBD2. CDR3 length equals 14 residues. The germline CDR1 and CDR2 sequences are SGDLS and YYNGEE. With V trimmed by 4 bases and J by 9 bases, 7 bases remained unmatched. CDR3 region: CASSPSGGAGEQFF. CDR3 DNA sequence: TGTGCCAGCAGCCCCAGCGGGGGGGCAGGTGAGCAGTTCTTC. Full variable domain (remainder filled in from reference TRBV9 and TRBJ2-1): DSGVTQTPKHLITATGQRVTLRCSPRSGDLSVYWYQQSLDQGLQFLIQYYNGEERAKGNILERFSAQQFPDLHSELNLSSLELGDSALYFCASSPSGGAGEQFFGPGTRLTVL.

Comments on this clone: Sequence at one end of the junction differs from germline and may be a read error. The chain is built from TRBV5-1 and TRBJ1-4; D is unresolved. This CDR3 region has 15 residues. Germline CDR1 SGHRS, CDR2 YFSETQ. CDR3 region: CASRLAGSSNEKLFF. The DNA of the CDR3 is TGCGCCAGCAGGTTGGCAGGATCTTCTAATGAAAAACTGTTTTTT. The full variable domain, rest sourced from reference TRBV5-1 and TRBJ1-4, is KAGVTQTPRYLIKTRGQQVTLSCSPISGHRSVSWYQQTPGQGLQFLFEYFSETQRNKGNFPGRFSGRQFSNSRSEMNVSTLELGDSALYLCASRLAGSSNEKLFFGSGTQLSVL.

The chain carries TRBV5-1 and TRBJ2-1; 9 bases line up with TRBD2. V lost 0 bases, J lost 5 bases, and 0 bases stayed unmatched. Germline CDR1 is SGHRS and CDR2 is YFSETQ. The CDR3 is made up of 14 amino acids. CDR3 bases: TGCGCCAGCAGCTTGGGGACTAGCGACAATGAGCAGTTCTTC. Protein product: CASSLGTSDNEQFF.

J is TRBJ2-3 and V is TRBV27, with 14 bases fitting TRBD2. After removal of 2 bases from V and 3 bases from J, the junction contained 7 bases not matched to a gene. The germline V gene has CDR1 MNHEY and CDR2 SMNVEV (reference sequence). The CDR3 covers 18 residues. CDR3 in DNA: TGTGCCAGCAGTTTAACCGGACTAGCGGGGGGAGGGACAGATACGCAGTATTTT. This encodes CASSLTGLAGGGTDTQYF.

This clone has only one observation. The chain employs TRBV5-4 and TRBJ2-1; 7 bases match TRBD1. The V and J ends lost 4 bases and 8 bases, in that order; junction bases with no gene match: 9. The CDR3 loop spans 14 amino acids. Per the germline V gene, CDR1 is SGHNT and CDR2 is YYREEE (reference sequence). CDR3 coding DNA: TGTGCCAGCAGCCCGGGCTCCACAGGGGATGAGCAGTTCTTC. Protein product: CASSPGSTGDEQFF. Filled out from reference TRBV5-4 and TRBJ2-1, the complete variable domain reads ETGVTQSPTHLIKTRGQQVTLRCSSQSGHNTVSWYQQALGQGPQFIFQYYREEENGRGNFPPRFSGLQFPNYSSELNVNALELDDSALYLCASSPGSTGDEQFFGPGTRLTVL.

This rearrangement joins TRBV29-1 to TRBJ2-5; 8 bases fit TRBD2. V lost 6 bases and J lost 3; bases outside the gene matches: 12. The CDR3 spans 15 residues. The germline V gene has CDR1 SQVTM and CDR2 ANQGSEA. The CDR3 is CSVDPSGGHKETQYF. DNA of the CDR3: TGCAGCGTCGACCCAAGCGGGGGTCATAAAGAGACCCAGTACTTC.

The CDR3 DNA is TGTGCCAGCTCACCAAGCGGGGGCCTAGGAGATACGCAGTATTTT. Translated, it gives CASSPSGGLGDTQYF. This chain joins TRBV18 and TRBJ2-3; TRBD2 matches 8 bases. Germline V gene data show CDR1 as KGHSH and CDR2 as LQKENI. J lost 5 bases, V lost 2 bases, and 6 bases had no gene match. The CDR3 has 15 residues. Variable domain in full (rest from reference TRBV18 and TRBJ2-3): NAGVMQNPRHLVRRRGQEARLRCSPMKGHSHVYWYRQLPEEGLKFMVYLQKENIIDESGMPKERFSAEFPKEGPSILRIQQVVRGDSAAYFCASSPSGGLGDTQYFGPGTRLTVL.

Comment on this clone: A read error may account for a junction end that differs from germline. V usage is TRBV2 and J usage is TRBJ1-2, with TRBD1 matching 12 bases. Germline lookup yields CDR1 SNHLY and CDR2 FYNNEI. This CDR3 is 16 amino acids long. CDR3 loop: CASSESRGQGALGYPF. The CDR3 DNA follows: TGTGCCAGCAGTGAATCCCGGGGACAGGGGGCGCTTGGCTACCCCTTC.

This chain joins TRBV5-4 and TRBJ2-5; the D gene is possibly TRBD2 (6 bases). V dropped 5 bases and J dropped 5 bases, with 13 bases sitting between them. This CDR3 is 13 amino acids long. Germline V gene lookup returns CDR1 SGHNT and CDR2 YYREEE (reference sequence). This CDR3 is CASRSRAGETQYF. CDR3 nucleotides: TGTGCCAGCAGATCGCGGGCGGGGGAGACCCAGTACTTC.

The chain is built from TRBV19 and TRBJ1-2; possible D gene TRBD1, 6 bases. The germline gives CDR1 LNHDA, CDR2 SQIVND (reference sequence). V was pared by 7 bases and J by 4 bases, with 13 bases between. The CDR3 has 13 residues. The CDR3 DNA is TGTGCCAGTACAAGAGGGGGTAGCTATGGCTACACCTTC. Its translation: CASTRGGSYGYTF.

CDR3 sequence: CAAKPGTENYGYTF. The CDR3 coding sequence is TGTGCCGCGAAGCCCGGGACAGAAAACTATGGCTACACCTTC. The chain couples TRBV5-6 to TRBJ1-2; 7 bases align to TRBD1. The CDR3 is made up of 14 amino acids. Germline loops: CDR1 SGHDT, CDR2 YYEEEE. V lost 10 bases and J lost 2; bases outside the gene matches: 11.

V gene TRBV28 combines with J gene TRBJ2-7; perhaps TRBD2 as D (6 bases). CDR1 and CDR2 from the germline V gene are MDHEN and SYDVKM. Trimming removed 8 bases from V and 6 bases from J, with 14 bases in between. This CDR3 spans 12 amino acids. The CDR3, as DNA: TGTGCCAGCGGCAGGGTGCGGGGCGAGCAGTACTTC. This gives the protein CASGRVRGEQYF.

The J gene is TRBJ1-5, the V gene TRBV19; unclear D gene. The germline gives CDR1 LNHDA, CDR2 SQIVND (reference sequence). V lost 4 bases and J lost 3, with 4 bases in between. This CDR3 contains 12 residues. In DNA, the CDR3 is TGTGCCAGTAGTAAGCTCAATCAGCCCCAGCATTTT. Its translation is CASSKLNQPQHF. The whole variable domain, filled in from reference TRBV19 and TRBJ1-5, reads DGGITQSPKYLFRKEGQNVTLSCEQNLNHDAMYWYRQDPGQGLRLIYYSQIVNDFQKGDIAEGYSVSREKKESFPLTVTSAQKNPTAFYLCASSKLNQPQHFGDGTRLSIL.

This clone has only a few counts. The chain has TRBV27 and TRBJ1-5, with 9 bases aligning to TRBD1. CDR1 and CDR2 from the germline V gene are MNHEY and SMNVEV (reference sequence). This CDR3 region has 20 residues. V was pared by 3 bases and J by 2 bases, with 17 bases of the junction left unmatched. Here the CDR3 DNA reads TGTGCCAGCAGTTTTAAGGGGCCGGGACAGGGTTTTGTAGGCAATCAGCCCCAGCATTTT. Protein sequence: CASSFKGPGQGFVGNQPQHF.

The chain carries TRBV30 and TRBJ2-5; 9 bases are shared with TRBD2. The CDR3 sequence is 17 residues long. Germline trimming cut 5 bases from V and 4 bases from J; bases unmatched to any gene: 17. CDR1 is GTSNPN and CDR2 is SVGIG in the germline V gene (reference sequence). The chain's CDR3 is CAWGGGGGGALGETQYF. The CDR3, as DNA: TGTGCCTGGGGAGGCGGGGGCGGGGGGGCATTAGGAGAGACCCAGTACTTC.

V is TRBV19 and J is TRBJ2-7; TRBD2 aligns across 14 bases. In germline, CDR1 is LNHDA, CDR2 SQIVND (reference sequence). V gave up 4 bases and J gave up 3 bases; unmatched junction bases: 8. The CDR3 runs to 17 residues. The CDR3 DNA reads as TGTGCCAGTAGTAAAGGGACTAGCGGGGGTTTCCGCTACGAGCAGTACTTC. Translating it yields CASSKGTSGGFRYEQYF.